Following are 27 T cell receptor beta chains from one sample sequenced in a study of blood T cell repertoires in COVID-19. Assay: immunoSEQ multiplex PCR; the TCRdb copy retains only in-frame clones and omits some. The top ten clones hold about 8% of a sample with fewer than 700,000 clones, roughly 91% of them seen once. Sequencing was performed on peripheral blood. These receptors came from a woman between 45 and 65 years old with COVID-19, enrolled during active disease.

Only a few counts were recorded for this clone. The J gene is TRBJ2-2, the V gene TRBV5-1; D call uncertain. CDR1 SGHRS and CDR2 YFSETQ come from the germline V gene. The length of the CDR3 is 12 residues. Trimming took 0 bases from V and 7 from J, leaving 4 bases between them. CDR3 bases: TGCGCCAGCAGCTTGGTCAACGGGGAGCTGTTTTTT. It encodes CASSLVNGELFF.

Turning to this clone: This clone may be a read error of a much larger clone one base away. The rearrangement links TRBV5-1 to TRBJ1-2; 7 bases match TRBD1. Looked up from germline, CDR1 is SGHRS and CDR2 is YFSETQ. V was clipped by 7 bases and J by 8 bases; unmatched bases: 14. The CDR3 is 14 residues long. CDR3 sequence (DNA): TGCGCCAGCGGCCATGACAGGGCCCATTACGGCTACACCTTC. Its protein is CASGHDRAHYGYTF.

This sequence joins TRBV7-3 and TRBJ2-5, with a tentative D call TRBD1 (6 bases). The CDR3 contains 18 residues. The V gene's germline CDR1 is SGHTA and CDR2 FQGTGA. Trimming left V 3 bases short and J 4 bases short, with 24 bases between. CDR3 sequence (DNA): TGTGCCAGCAGCTTGGTGGCCATGATTGGAACAGGGCGAGAGACCCAGTACTTC. It translates to CASSLVAMIGTGRETQYF.

This clone was observed a single time. CDR3 residues: CASSRPGTEDGYTF. For the CDR3, the DNA is TGTGCCAGTAGTAGACCCGGGACAGAGGATGGCTACACCTTC. V is TRBV19 and J is TRBJ1-2, with TRBD1 identical over 7 bases. Germline lookup yields CDR1 LNHDA and CDR2 SQIVND (reference sequence). With 4 bases clipped from V and 6 bases from J, the junction kept 8 bases outside the gene matches. This CDR3 has 14 amino acids.

This chain uses TRBV15 with TRBJ2-7; D ambiguous. V was pared by 3 bases and J by 7 bases, with 16 bases between. This CDR3 comprises 14 residues. CDR1 is LNHNV, CDR2 YYDKDF, per germline (reference sequence). The CDR3 spells CATSRRTPGEEQYF. In DNA form, the CDR3 reads TGTGCCACCAGCAGGAGAACCCCCGGTGAAGAGCAGTACTTC. Full variable domain (outside the CDR3, taken from reference TRBV15 and TRBJ2-7): DAMVIQNPRYQVTQFGKPVTLSCSQTLNHNVMYWYQQKSSQAPKLLFHYYDKDFNNEADTPDNFQSRRPNTSFCFLDIRSPGLGDTAMYLCATSRRTPGEEQYFGPGTRLTVT.

This clone has a single count. The chain combines TRBV6-5 with TRBJ2-1; 8 bases match TRBD2. From germline, CDR1 is MNHEY and CDR2 SVGAGI. The CDR3 spans 15 residues. V was clipped by 2 bases and J by 7 bases; unmatched bases: 7. Written as DNA, the CDR3 is TGTGCCAGCAGTTACCAGCGGGGGCTTGGGAATGAGCAGTTCTTC. Translated: CASSYQRGLGNEQFF.

Turning to this clone: At the DNA level, this CDR3 is encoded by other sequences in the same sample as well. This chain links TRBV5-1 with TRBJ1-2; possible D gene TRBD1, 5 bases. The CDR3 is 12 residues long. Trimming took off 2 bases at V and 4 bases at J, with 6 bases between the two ends. CDR1 and CDR2 from the germline V gene are SGHRS and YFSETQ. CDR3 protein: CASSFTGYGYTF. In DNA, the CDR3 is TGCGCCAGCAGCTTTACAGGCTATGGCTACACCTTC.

The V call is TRBV12-3 or TRBV12-4, the J call TRBJ2-1; D ambiguous. Deletions cut 6 bases from V and 6 bases from J, with 12 bases between. The CDR3 loop spans 13 amino acids. The CDR3 is CASRLDRLNEQFF. CDR3 nucleotides: TGTGCCAGCAGGCTGGATAGACTCAATGAGCAGTTCTTC.

J is TRBJ2-7 and V is TRBV6-6, with 7 bases aligning to TRBD2. Per the germline V gene, CDR1 is MNHNY and CDR2 is SVGAGI (reference sequence). The V segment lost 0 bases and the J segment 7 bases; nucleotides outside the gene matches: 12. The CDR3 consists of 16 residues. CDR3 nucleotides: TGTGCCAGCAGTTACTCGGGGGGGGGACTTACCCCTGAGCAGTACTTC. Amino acids: CASSYSGGGLTPEQYF.

The V call is TRBV30, the J call TRBJ2-3; possible D gene TRBD2, 6 bases. Trimming took off 2 bases at V and 3 bases at J, with 6 bases between the two ends. The CDR3 runs to 12 residues. The germline gives CDR1 GTSNPN, CDR2 SVGIG (reference sequence). The DNA for the CDR3 is TGTGCCTGGAGTCGGGAGACAGATACGCAGTATTTT. Amino acid sequence: CAWSRETDTQYF.

V usage is TRBV14 and J usage is TRBJ2-3; TRBD2 aligns across 9 bases. V lost 4 bases and J lost 5; bases outside the gene matches: 10. Germline V gene sequence: CDR1 SGHDN, CDR2 FVKESK. The CDR3 loop spans 16 amino acids. CDR3 region: CASSRYSGGRKDTQYF. The CDR3, as DNA: TGTGCCAGCAGCCGATATAGCGGGGGCCGGAAAGATACGCAGTATTTT.

This chain joins TRBV12-3 or TRBV12-4 and TRBJ1-5, with D unclear. The CDR3 is 12 amino acids. V was shortened by 5 bases and J by 7 bases, with 9 bases between the two germline ends. CDR3 amino acids: CASSPRRQPQHF. Here the CDR3 DNA reads TGTGCCAGCAGTCCCCGGCGGCAGCCCCAGCATTTT.

The V and J genes are TRBV11-2 and TRBJ2-1, with 7 bases identical to TRBD1. The CDR3 runs to 15 residues. After removal of 1 base from V and 9 bases from J, the junction contained 9 bases not matched to a gene. Germline lookup yields CDR1 SGHAT and CDR2 FQNNGV. CDR3 bases: TGTGCCAGCAGCTTAGGAGGGACAGAGTACGGTGAGCAGTTCTTC. Translation gives CASSLGGTEYGEQFF.

The chain has TRBV2 and TRBJ1-1, with D possibly TRBD1 on 6 matching bases. The CDR3 has 14 amino acids. Germline-derived CDR1 and CDR2 are SNHLY and FYNNEI. The V gene lost 8 bases and the J gene lost 0 bases, with 13 bases spanning the gap. The CDR3 DNA follows: TGTGCCAGCGGGAAGGGACAACTGAACACTGAAGCTTTCTTT. Amino acid sequence: CASGKGQLNTEAFF. The entire variable domain, with the rest obtained from reference TRBV2 and TRBJ1-1, is as follows: EPEVTQTPSHQVTQMGQEVILRCVPISNHLYFYWYRQILGQKVEFLVSFYNNEISEKSEIFDDQFSVERPDGSNFTLKIRSTKLEDSAMYFCASGKGQLNTEAFFGQGTRLTVV.

The chain links TRBV11-2 to TRBJ2-3; 13 nucleotides match TRBD2. Germline V gives CDR1 SGHAT, CDR2 FQNNGV. This CDR3 is 16 amino acids long. Unmatched junction bases numbered 4, after V lost 3 bases and J lost 4 bases. The DNA of the CDR3 is TGTGCCAGCAGCTTTACAACTAGCGGGGGGGCAGATACGCAGTATTTT. Protein product: CASSFTTSGGADTQYF.

The rearrangement links TRBV10-3 to TRBJ1-2; 7 nucleotides align to TRBD1. Germline CDR1 is ENHRY and CDR2 is SYGVKD. CDR3 length equals 13 residues. The V and J ends lost 9 bases and 4 bases, in that order; junction bases with no gene match: 8. The CDR3 sequence is CAIQGQYLYGYTF. The CDR3 DNA is TGTGCCATACAGGGACAGTACCTCTATGGCTACACCTTC.

Points on this clone: The sample carries other DNA sequences with the same CDR3. The chain joins TRBV12-3 or TRBV12-4 to TRBJ1-1; D possibly corresponds to TRBD1 (6 bases). CDR3 size: 13 residues. The V and J ends lost 3 bases and 1 base respectively, with 6 bases between them. CDR3 region: CASSLGANTEAFF. The CDR3 DNA is TGTGCCAGCAGTTTGGGGGCGAACACTGAAGCTTTCTTT.

This clone was detected a few times. The chain recombines TRBV6-5 with TRBJ1-1; possibly TRBD1 for D (5 bases). Germline V gene lookup returns CDR1 MNHEY and CDR2 SVGAGI. The CDR3 has 13 amino acids. V lost 10 bases and J 4 bases, leaving 16 bases between the germline ends. CDR3: CATKGRQVTEAFF. The CDR3 DNA follows: TGTGCCACCAAGGGGAGGCAAGTCACTGAAGCTTTCTTT.

On this clone: The identical CDR3 is also encoded by other nucleotide sequences in the sample. The chain links TRBV30 to TRBJ1-1, with 9 bases aligning to TRBD1. V lost 3 bases to trimming and J lost 4 bases; unmatched junction nucleotides: 0. Germline CDR1 is GTSNPN and CDR2 is SVGIG (reference sequence). The CDR3 runs to 12 residues. CDR3 DNA: TGTGCCTGGAGGACAGGGGGCACTGAAGCTTTCTTT. This sequence encodes CAWRTGGTEAFF.

This clone occurred a few times. V usage is TRBV6-2 or TRBV6-3 and J usage is TRBJ1-6; TRBD1 might be the D (6 bases). Trimming shortened V by 4 bases and J by 9 bases, and 10 bases separated the two germline ends. Germline V gene data show CDR1 as MNHEY and CDR2 as SVGEGT. This CDR3 has 13 residues. The CDR3 coding sequence is TGTGCCAGCAGTTCTGGACAGATTTCACCCCTCCACTTT. Translation: CASSSGQISPLHF.

The genes are TRBV19 and TRBJ2-4; perhaps TRBD1 as D (5 bases). The V gene lost 1 base and the J gene lost 8 bases, with 15 bases spanning the gap. Germline CDR1 and CDR2: LNHDA and SQIVND (reference sequence). This CDR3 is 15 amino acids long. The CDR3 loop reads CASSIVAREGDIQYF. The CDR3, as DNA: TGTGCCAGTAGTATAGTCGCCAGGGAAGGCGACATTCAGTACTTC. The variable domain in full, completed from reference TRBV19 and TRBJ2-4, reads DGGITQSPKYLFRKEGQNVTLSCEQNLNHDAMYWYRQDPGQGLRLIYYSQIVNDFQKGDIAEGYSVSREKKESFPLTVTSAQKNPTAFYLCASSIVAREGDIQYFGAGTRLSVL.

The V and J genes are TRBV29-1 and TRBJ2-7; TRBD1 aligns across 10 bases. V trimming: 6 bases; J trimming: 3 bases; junction bases outside the gene matches: 5. The CDR3 consists of 13 residues. Germline assignment: CDR1 SQVTM and CDR2 ANQGSEA. The CDR3 loop is CSVADRGFYEQYF. The CDR3 DNA reads as TGCAGCGTCGCGGACAGGGGGTTCTACGAGCAGTACTTC.

V gene TRBV29-1 combines with J gene TRBJ2-2, with D perhaps matching TRBD2 (6 bases). V lost 5 bases and J 2 bases, leaving 12 bases between the germline ends. The CDR3 loop spans 14 amino acids. Looked up from germline, CDR1 is SQVTM and CDR2 is ANQGSEA. The CDR3 sequence is CSVIRDFNTGELFF. The CDR3 bases are TGCAGCGTTATCCGGGACTTTAACACCGGGGAGCTGTTTTTT.

The chain recombines TRBV10-3 with TRBJ1-5; D remains ambiguous. The V gene's germline CDR1 is ENHRY and CDR2 SYGVKD. V lost 0 bases and J lost 7, with 13 bases in between. There are 15 residues in the CDR3. The CDR3 is CAISESRAGEQPQHF. The CDR3 DNA reads TGTGCCATCAGTGAGTCGAGGGCGGGAGAACAGCCCCAGCATTTT.

The genes are TRBV18 and TRBJ1-6; 9 bases align to TRBD1. Germline assignment: CDR1 KGHSH and CDR2 LQKENI. This CDR3 contains 19 residues. J lost 9 bases, V lost 6 bases, and 21 bases had no gene match. The CDR3 loop is CASSPTFGTGISLGSPLHF. The DNA of the CDR3 is TGTGCCAGCTCTCCAACGTTTGGGACAGGGATATCCTTAGGTTCACCCCTCCACTTT.

The chain has TRBV9 and TRBJ2-3; D is ambiguous. The germline CDR1 and CDR2 sequences are SGDLS and YYNGEE. V was shortened by 4 bases and J by 5 bases, with 5 bases between the two germline ends. This CDR3 has 11 residues. The CDR3 spells CASSFLDTQYF. In DNA, the CDR3 is TGTGCCAGCAGCTTCTTAGATACGCAGTATTTT. Supplemented by reference TRBV9 and TRBJ2-3, the full variable domain reads DSGVTQTPKHLITATGQRVTLRCSPRSGDLSVYWYQQSLDQGLQFLIQYYNGEERAKGNILERFSAQQFPDLHSELNLSSLELGDSALYFCASSFLDTQYFGPGTRLTVL.

The chain carries TRBV27 and TRBJ1-2; possible D gene TRBD1, 6 bases. V gave up 2 bases and J gave up 0 bases, with 10 bases separating them. Germline V lookup: CDR1 MNHEY, CDR2 SMNVEV (reference sequence). This CDR3 has 15 amino acids. CDR3 nucleotides: TGTGCCAGCAGTTTACAGGGGTCGACTAACTATGGCTACACCTTC. It is translated as CASSLQGSTNYGYTF.